The 21 T cell receptor beta chains listed next were all sequenced from one sample in a study of cytomegalovirus exposure and HLA in healthy donors. The PCR employed 60 Vbeta primers together with 13 Jbeta primers. Profiling relied on immunoSEQ multiplex PCR, and the TCRdb table lists in-frame clones only, not all of them. This table holds roughly 120,000 clones, roughly 9% found once. Sequencing was done on a sample of PBMCs. These receptors were taken from a woman in her 40s in good health and CMV-seropositive.

This clone was counted between two and nine times. The chain carries TRBV27 and TRBJ1-2; no firm D call. This CDR3 is built from 13 residues. CDR1 is MNHEY and CDR2 is SMNVEV in the germline V gene (reference sequence). V dropped 0 bases and J dropped 8 bases, with 10 bases sitting between them. This CDR3 reads CASSLSMGLGYTF. The CDR3 DNA is TGTGCCAGCAGTTTATCGATGGGCTTAGGCTACACCTTC.

This clone has more than one count but fewer than ten. The chain has TRBV12-5 and TRBJ2-7; 8 bases are a match to TRBD2. J lost 2 bases, V lost 0 bases, and 6 bases had no gene match. The germline CDR1 and CDR2 sequences are LGHNT and FRNRAP. The CDR3 consists of 16 residues. The CDR3 DNA follows: TGTGCTAGTGGTTTGGTATCGGGGGGGTTTGCCTACGAGCAGTACTTC. Amino acid sequence: CASGLVSGGFAYEQYF.

This clone was counted a few times. This chain links TRBV10-3 with TRBJ1-4; no clear D. The germline gives CDR1 ENHRY, CDR2 SYGVKD. V was trimmed by 0 bases and J by 5 bases, leaving 13 bases between them. The CDR3 has 16 amino acids. The CDR3 here is CAISESGRGSNEKLFF. CDR3 coding DNA: TGTGCCATCAGTGAGTCAGGGAGAGGATCCAATGAAAAACTGTTTTTT.

This sequence joins TRBV29-1 and TRBJ2-1, with 8 positions matching TRBD1. The CDR3 contains 15 residues. V gave up 1 base and J gave up 7 bases; unmatched junction bases: 9. Germline CDR1 reads SQVTM; CDR2 reads ANQGSEA. The CDR3 spells CSVEVQDRELNEQFF. The CDR3 bases are TGCAGCGTTGAAGTGCAGGACAGGGAGTTGAATGAGCAGTTCTTC.

This clone was recorded at least ten times. The V and J genes are TRBV6-1 and TRBJ2-2; the match to TRBD1 covers 7 bases. Germline lookup yields CDR1 MNHNS and CDR2 SASEGT. CDR3 size: 17 residues. With 4 bases clipped from V and 5 bases from J, the junction kept 13 bases outside the gene matches. CDR3 bases: TGTGCCAGCAGTGGGTCGCTAGGGGGCGGAAGGACCGGGGAGCTGTTTTTT. It codes for CASSGSLGGGRTGELFF.

The J gene is TRBJ1-1, the V gene TRBV6-6; D gene uncertain. The V and J ends lost 7 bases and 3 bases respectively, with 12 bases between them. Germline assignment: CDR1 MNHNY and CDR2 SVGAGI (reference sequence). The CDR3 contains 13 residues. The DNA of the CDR3 is TGTGCCAGCACCTTAGCCGCAGACACTGAAGCTTTCTTT. Translated: CASTLAADTEAFF.

The CDR3 DNA reads TGTGCCAGCTCACCGATGACAGGGGAGTTTAGGGCTTTCTTT. This encodes CASSPMTGEFRAFF. The gene calls are TRBV18 and TRBJ1-1; 8 bases fit TRBD1. The CDR3 is 14 residues long. Per germline, CDR1 KGHSH and CDR2 LQKENI. The trim removed 3 bases at V and 11 bases at J, leaving 11 bases unmatched.

This clone was observed a few times. The CDR3 protein is CASSYSTTRVNTEAFF. The CDR3 DNA sequence: TGTGCCAGCAGTTACTCGACTACACGCGTGAACACTGAAGCTTTCTTT. V gene TRBV6-5 combines with J gene TRBJ1-1; D call uncertain. Germline V lookup: CDR1 MNHEY, CDR2 SVGAGI. V lost 0 bases to trimming and J lost 0 bases, with 11 bases between them. The CDR3 loop spans 16 amino acids.

The rearrangement uses TRBV29-1 and TRBJ2-2, with 8 positions matching TRBD1. Trimming at V came to 6 bases and at J to 5 bases, leaving 8 bases not matched to a gene. This CDR3 has 14 residues. Germline V gene sequence: CDR1 SQVTM, CDR2 ANQGSEA. The CDR3: CSVTDRAGTGELFF. The DNA of the CDR3 is TGCAGCGTCACGGACAGGGCGGGAACCGGGGAGCTGTTTTTT.

This clone was seen more than once but under ten times. The CDR3 loop is CASSRGQGWTGELFF. CDR3 coding DNA: TGTGCCAGCAGCCGAGGACAGGGTTGGACCGGGGAGCTGTTTTTT. This chain joins TRBV14 and TRBJ2-2, with TRBD1 identical over 8 bases. Trimming took 4 bases from V and 5 from J; bases not matched to a gene: 6. Germline assignment: CDR1 SGHDN and CDR2 FVKESK. This CDR3 contains 15 residues.

The chain couples TRBV11-2 to TRBJ1-2; the D is unclear. The CDR3 runs to 13 residues. V gave up 4 bases and J gave up 4 bases, with 10 bases separating them. Looked up from germline, CDR1 is SGHAT and CDR2 is FQNNGV. This chain's CDR3 is CASSSGIVYGYTF. CDR3 in DNA: TGTGCCAGCAGCTCAGGAATTGTCTATGGCTACACCTTC.

This clone was observed a handful of times. The genes are TRBV2 and TRBJ2-7; TRBD1 might be the D (6 bases). V lost 8 bases and J lost 2, with 13 bases in between. The germline gives CDR1 SNHLY, CDR2 FYNNEI. The CDR3 runs to 13 residues. The CDR3 protein is CASRWQGTYEQYF. The CDR3 DNA sequence: TGTGCCAGCCGATGGCAGGGGACCTACGAGCAGTACTTC.

The sample holds a few counts of this clone. V gene TRBV5-4 combines with J gene TRBJ2-1; D is uncertain. V was pared by 0 bases and J by 0 bases, with 7 bases between. The CDR3 has 15 amino acids. CDR1 is SGHNT and CDR2 is YYREEE in the germline V gene (reference sequence). This CDR3 is CASSLDRSSYNEQFF. CDR3 nucleotides: TGTGCCAGCAGCTTGGACCGGAGCTCCTACAATGAGCAGTTCTTC.

The J gene is TRBJ2-5, the V gene TRBV12-5; weak D call: TRBD1 (5 bases). The CDR3 loop spans 16 amino acids. Trimming removed 0 bases from V and 3 bases from J, with 14 bases in between. Germline values: CDR1 LGHNT, CDR2 FRNRAP. The CDR3 DNA is TGTGCTAGTGGTTTGGTGCCATGGGGCGAGAAAGAGACCCAGTACTTC. This gives the protein CASGLVPWGEKETQYF. The full variable domain, in which reference TRBV12-5 and TRBJ2-5 provide the parts outside the CDR3, is DARVTQTPRHKVTEMGQEVTMRCQPILGHNTVFWYRQTMMQGLELLAYFRNRAPLDDSGMPKDRFSAEMPDATLATLKIQPSEPRDSAVYFCASGLVPWGEKETQYFGPGTRLLVL.

The table lists this clone with a few counts. The V and J genes are TRBV6-1 and TRBJ2-7; weak D call: TRBD2 (5 bases). Trimming pared 5 bases from V and 7 bases from J, leaving 9 bases between. CDR1 and CDR2 from the germline V gene are MNHNS and SASEGT. The CDR3 has 11 amino acids. CDR3 sequence reads: CASSRSGEQYF. The CDR3 coding sequence is TGTGCCAGCAGTCGCTCGGGGGAGCAGTACTTC.

This clone was observed a few times. The V gene is TRBV27, the J gene TRBJ2-2; TRBD1 matches 7 bases. Germline V gives CDR1 MNHEY, CDR2 SMNVEV (reference sequence). After removal of 6 bases from V and 7 bases from J, the junction contained 8 bases not matched to a gene. This CDR3 has 14 residues. Written as DNA, the CDR3 is TGTGCCAGCAGCTTCGCACAGGGGATCGGGGAGCTGTTTTTT. This gives the protein CASSFAQGIGELFF.

The chain is built from TRBV11-2 and TRBJ1-1, with TRBD1 matching 8 bases. The trim removed 0 bases at V and 0 bases at J, leaving 6 bases unmatched. The CDR3 has 17 amino acids. Germline CDR1 SGHAT, CDR2 FQNNGV. CDR3 DNA sequence: TGTGCCAGCAGCTTAGAAAGGCAGGGGGCGGTGAACACTGAAGCTTTCTTT. As protein: CASSLERQGAVNTEAFF.

This clone showed up just a few times. The chain employs TRBV18 and TRBJ1-1; D may be TRBD1 (6 bases). CDR1 is KGHSH and CDR2 is LQKENI in the germline V gene. The CDR3 is made up of 17 amino acids. The V end was cut by 2 bases, the J end by 1 base, with 17 bases between. The DNA of the CDR3 is TGTGCCAGCTCACCAGGGGGTGGGGGGGCGGCGAACACTGAAGCTTTCTTT. It encodes CASSPGGGGAANTEAFF.

This clone came up a few times. The V and J genes are TRBV5-4 and TRBJ1-1; unclear D gene. Germline V lookup: CDR1 SGHNT, CDR2 YYREEE (reference sequence). The CDR3 sequence is 13 residues long. With 1 base removed from V and 5 bases from J, the gap between germline ends came to 9 bases. The CDR3 reads CASSLWASTEAFF. The CDR3 coding sequence is TGTGCCAGCAGCTTGTGGGCGAGTACTGAAGCTTTCTTT. Supplemented by reference TRBV5-4 and TRBJ1-1, the full variable domain reads ETGVTQSPTHLIKTRGQQVTLRCSSQSGHNTVSWYQQALGQGPQFIFQYYREEENGRGNFPPRFSGLQFPNYSSELNVNALELDDSALYLCASSLWASTEAFFGQGTRLTVV.

This clone came up a few times. The chain links TRBV9 to TRBJ1-2; no firm D call. The CDR3 sequence is 14 residues long. V was clipped by 0 bases and J by 4 bases, with 10 bases between them. Germline assignment: CDR1 SGDLS and CDR2 YYNGEE. CDR3 residues: CASSVDFRGYGYTF. CDR3 DNA: TGTGCCAGCAGCGTAGATTTTCGGGGCTATGGCTACACCTTC.

The chain links TRBV29-1 to TRBJ2-3; the D gene is possibly TRBD2 (6 bases). The CDR3 sequence is 14 residues long. CDR1 is SQVTM and CDR2 is ANQGSEA in the germline V gene. Trimming pared 6 bases from V and 0 bases from J, leaving 13 bases between. CDR3 amino acids: CSVDGRTSTDTQYF. DNA for the CDR3: TGCAGCGTCGACGGGAGAACTAGCACAGATACGCAGTATTTT.